This is a list of T cell receptor beta chains from one sample in a study of T-cell reconstitution after alpha-beta-depleted transplantation in children. TCRdb reanalysed the PCR reads using MiXCR and keeps one entry per CDR3 protein. Of about 150,000 distinct CDR3 sequences in the sample, 8.5% to 14% were seen once. The sample was PBMCs, taken before TCRalphabeta/CD19-depleted stem cell transplant. Receptor source: a boy aged 2 to 10 with acute myeloid leukemia, due to receive a stem cell transplant. Both conserved end residues are part of each CDR3. The order of the fields is V gene, J gene, D gene, clone size, CDR3 protein, CDR3 DNA. The D gene is left open where the match is weak. Part of the rows lack a size; the others show once, few, many or a class for expanded clones.

TRBV7-2	TRBJ2-2	TRBD2	-	CASSGHSGGAGELFF	TGTGCCAGCAGCGGACATAGCGGGGGGGCCGGGGAGCTGTTTTTT
TRBV7-2	TRBJ2-1	-	many	CASSLALRGSYNEQFF	TGTGCCAGCAGCTTAGCGCTCCGGGGCTCCTACAATGAGCAGTTCTTC
TRBV12-3/TRBV12-4	TRBJ2-5	-	many	CASRPGSEETQYF	TGTGCCAGCAGACCCGGGTCTGAAGAGACCCAGTACTTC
TRBV10-3	TRBJ2-6	-	many	CAISERTESGANVLTF	TGTGCCATCAGTGAGAGGACGGAGTCCGGGGCCAACGTCCTGACTTTC
TRBV7-9	TRBJ2-1	-	many	CASSAGSGQSTNEQFF	TGTGCCAGCAGCGCGGGATCCGGACAGTCGACTAATGAGCAGTTCTTC
TRBV5-1	TRBJ1-1	-	many	CASSLERGNGEAFF	TGCGCCAGCTCCCTCGAGAGAGGAAATGGTGAAGCTTTCTTT
TRBV4-2	TRBJ2-3	-	many	CASSQGTEADTQYF	TGTGCCAGCAGCCAAGGTACAGAGGCAGATACGCAGTATTTT
TRBV5-1	TRBJ2-2	-	many	CASRRRGEGAGELFF	TGCGCCAGCCGCCGTCGTGGGGAAGGTGCCGGGGAGCTGTTTTTT
TRBV29-1	TRBJ2-1	-	many	CSVESWYEQFF	TGCAGCGTTGAGTCCTGGTATGAGCAGTTCTTC
TRBV9	TRBJ2-6	-	many	CASSAYSGANVLTF	TGTGCCAGCAGCGCCTACTCTGGGGCCAACGTCCTGACTTTC
TRBV20-1	TRBJ2-7	-	many	CLAGGGHEQYF	TGCCTGGCCGGAGGAGGCCACGAGCAGTACTTC
TRBV7-2	TRBJ2-2	-	few	CASSLTRDTGELFF	TGTGCCAGCAGCTTAACTAGGGACACCGGGGAGCTGTTTTTT
TRBV3-1	TRBJ1-1	-	many	CASSQAFAAAEAFF	TGTGCCAGCAGCCAAGCTTTCGCGGCAGCTGAAGCTTTCTTT
TRBV6-6	TRBJ1-1	-	many	CASSYSRGSEAFF	TGTGCCAGCAGTTACTCGAGGGGCTCTGAAGCTTTCTTT
TRBV20-1	TRBJ1-6	-	many	CSAPTASSYNSPLHF	TGCAGTGCTCCGACCGCGAGCTCCTATAATTCACCCCTCCACTTT
TRBV20-1	TRBJ2-3	TRBD2	-	CSASSWTSGSTDTQYF	TGCAGTGCTAGCTCCTGGACTAGCGGGAGTACAGATACGCAGTATTTT
TRBV7-3	TRBJ2-3	-	many	CASSLGGNTQYF	TGTGCCAGCAGCTTGGGTGGGAATACGCAGTATTTT
TRBV28	TRBJ2-7	-	many	CASSRAPYEQYF	TGTGCCAGCAGCCGGGCCCCTTACGAGCAGTACTTC
TRBV25-1	TRBJ2-7	-	many	CASSELQGEDSYEQYF	TGTGCCAGCAGTGAGCTACAGGGAGAAGACTCCTACGAGCAGTACTTC
TRBV12-3/TRBV12-4	TRBJ1-2	-	many	CASSQQVAYGYTF	TGTGCCAGCAGTCAACAGGTTGCCTATGGCTACACCTTC
TRBV20-1	TRBJ2-1	TRBD2	many	CSARDLYGGAGGPGEQFF	TGCAGTGCTAGAGATCTTTATGGAGGCGCGGGGGGGCCTGGGGAGCAGTTCTTC